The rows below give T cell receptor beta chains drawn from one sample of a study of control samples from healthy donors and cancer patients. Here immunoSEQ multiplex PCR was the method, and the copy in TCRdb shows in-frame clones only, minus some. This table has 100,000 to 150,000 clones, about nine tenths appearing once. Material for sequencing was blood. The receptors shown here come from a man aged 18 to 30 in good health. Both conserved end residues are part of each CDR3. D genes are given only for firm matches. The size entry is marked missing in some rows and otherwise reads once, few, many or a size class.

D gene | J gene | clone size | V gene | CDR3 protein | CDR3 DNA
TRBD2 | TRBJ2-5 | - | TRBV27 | CASSLTSGGGETQYF | TGTGCCAGCAGTTTAACTAGCGGGGGAGGGGAGACCCAGTACTTC
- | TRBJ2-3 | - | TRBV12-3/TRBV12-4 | CASSLSEPDTQYF | TGTGCCAGCAGTTTGTCAGAGCCAGATACGCAGTATTTT
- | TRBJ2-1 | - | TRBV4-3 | CASSQETAGEQFF | TGCGCCAGCAGCCAAGAAACAGCCGGGGAGCAGTTCTTC
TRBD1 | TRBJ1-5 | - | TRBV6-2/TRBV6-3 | CASSYLRGQSQPQHF | TGTGCCAGCAGTTACCTGAGGGGGCAGAGTCAGCCCCAGCATTTT
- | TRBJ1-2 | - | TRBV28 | CASSLWGRSENYGYTF | TGTGCCAGCAGTTTATGGGGCAGATCCGAGAACTATGGCTACACCTTC
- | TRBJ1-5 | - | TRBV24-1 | CATSDYQGPREPQHF | TGTGCCACCAGTGATTATCAAGGCCCTCGGGAGCCCCAGCATTTT
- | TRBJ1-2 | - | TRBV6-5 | CASRPGLNYGYTF | TGTGCCAGCAGACCCGGGCTTAACTATGGCTACACCTTC
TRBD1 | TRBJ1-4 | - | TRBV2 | CASGNRGATNEKLFF | TGTGCCAGCGGTAACAGGGGTGCAACTAATGAAAAACTGTTTTTT
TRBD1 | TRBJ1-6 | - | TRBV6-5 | CASSYQTGMGSPLHF | TGTGCCAGCAGTTACCAGACAGGGATGGGCTCACCCCTCCACTTT
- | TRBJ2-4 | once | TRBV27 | CASRPSGMSLAKNIQYF | TGTGCCAGCAGACCCAGTGGGATGAGTTTAGCCAAAAACATTCAGTACTTC
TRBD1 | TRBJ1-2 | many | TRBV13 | CASSRTGESFRGYTF | TGTGCCAGCAGCCGGACAGGGGAATCCTTCCGTGGCTACACCTTC
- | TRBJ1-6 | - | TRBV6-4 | CASSAFGRGDGSPLHF | TGTGCCAGCAGTGCCTTCGGGAGGGGCGATGGTTCACCCCTCCACTTT
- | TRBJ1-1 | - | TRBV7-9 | CASSHDRTNTEAFF | TGTGCCAGCAGCCATGACAGGACAAACACTGAAGCTTTCTTT
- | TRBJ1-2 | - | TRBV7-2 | CASRLLGTDFYGYTF | TGTGCCAGCAGGCTACTCGGGACCGATTTCTATGGCTACACCTTC
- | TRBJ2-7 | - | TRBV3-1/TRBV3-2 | CASSIRDVDYEQYF | TGTGCCAGCAGCATACGGGACGTCGATTACGAGCAGTACTTC
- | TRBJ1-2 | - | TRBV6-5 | CASRRNRDSTYGYTF | TGTGCCAGCAGACGTAACAGGGACTCTACCTATGGCTACACCTTC
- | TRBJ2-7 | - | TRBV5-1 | CASSFLGREGDEQYF | TGCGCCAGCAGCTTCCTAGGCAGGGAAGGGGACGAGCAGTACTTC
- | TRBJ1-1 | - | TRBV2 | CASSELRPGVNTEAFF | TGTGCCAGCAGTGAACTCCGACCTGGGGTGAACACTGAAGCTTTCTTT
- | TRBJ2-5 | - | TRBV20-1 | CSASQQETQYF | TGCAGTGCTTCACAACAAGAGACCCAGTACTTC
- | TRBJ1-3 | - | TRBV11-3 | CASSLKGGAFGNTIYF | TGTGCCAGCAGCTTAAAAGGGGGGGCCTTCGGAAACACCATATATTTT
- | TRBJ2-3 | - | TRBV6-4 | CASSASGAEDTQYF | TGTGCCAGCAGTGCCTCGGGAGCGGAGGATACGCAGTATTTT
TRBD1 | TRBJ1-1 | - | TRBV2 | CATKGQQNTEAFF | TGTGCCACAAAGGGACAGCAGAACACTGAAGCTTTCTTT
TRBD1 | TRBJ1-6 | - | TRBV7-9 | CATRDSINSPLHF | TGTGCCACCCGGGACAGCATTAATTCACCCCTCCACTTT
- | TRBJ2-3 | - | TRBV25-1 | CASSGHDTDTQYF | TGTGCCAGCAGTGGTCATGACACAGATACGCAGTATTTT
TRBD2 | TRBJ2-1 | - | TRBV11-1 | CASSWTSGGKAYEQFF | TGTGCCAGCAGCTGGACTAGCGGGGGGAAGGCGTATGAGCAGTTCTTC
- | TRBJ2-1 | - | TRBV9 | CASSVGERNEQFF | TGTGCCAGCAGCGTTGGAGAGAGGAATGAGCAGTTCTTC
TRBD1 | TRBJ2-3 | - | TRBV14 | CASSGDRGLGADTQYF | TGTGCCAGCAGCGGAGACAGGGGGCTGGGAGCAGATACGCAGTATTTT
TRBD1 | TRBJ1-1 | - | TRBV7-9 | CASSLSGTGIPEAFF | TGTGCCAGCAGCTTGTCCGGGACAGGGATTCCTGAAGCTTTCTTT
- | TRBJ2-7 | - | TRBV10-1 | CASSDGMGYEQYF | TGCGCCAGCAGTGACGGGATGGGCTACGAGCAGTACTTC
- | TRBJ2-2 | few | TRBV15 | CATSFSLHRELFF | TGTGCCACCAGTTTTTCTTTACACCGGGAGCTGTTTTTT
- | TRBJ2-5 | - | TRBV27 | CASCPKVGETQYF | TGTGCCAGTTGCCCGAAGGTTGGAGAGACCCAGTACTTC
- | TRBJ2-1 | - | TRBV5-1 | CASSLAPAGSYNEQFF | TGCGCCAGCAGCTTGGCCCCGGCAGGGAGCTACAATGAGCAGTTCTTC
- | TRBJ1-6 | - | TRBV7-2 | CASGGREYSPLHF | TGTGCCAGCGGGGGTCGCGAATATTCACCCCTCCACTTT
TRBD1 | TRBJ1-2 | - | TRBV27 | CASSIGRLRQGYYGYTF | TGTGCCAGCAGTATAGGCCGTTTGAGACAGGGGTACTATGGCTACACCTTC
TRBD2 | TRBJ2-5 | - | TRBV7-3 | CASSPGGAETQYF | TGTGCCAGCAGCCCGGGGGGGGCGGAGACCCAGTACTTC
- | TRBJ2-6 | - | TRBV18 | CASSHQGLSGANVLTF | TGTGCCAGCTCTCATCAGGGCCTCTCTGGGGCCAACGTCCTGACTTTC
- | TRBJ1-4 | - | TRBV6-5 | CASRTPGEQGKLFF | TGTGCCAGCAGAACACCCGGGGAGCAGGGAAAACTGTTTTTT
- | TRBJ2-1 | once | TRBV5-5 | CASSSDPGPYNEQFF | TGTGCCAGCAGCTCAGATCCGGGACCCTACAATGAGCAGTTCTTC
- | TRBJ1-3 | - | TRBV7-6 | CASSLYDAMTGGSAWTIYF | TGTGCCAGCAGCTTATACGACGCAATGACAGGCGGATCTGCTTGGACCATATATTTT
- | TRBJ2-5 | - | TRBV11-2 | CASSFSDAAETQYF | TGTGCCAGCAGCTTTTCGGACGCGGCGGAGACCCAGTACTTC
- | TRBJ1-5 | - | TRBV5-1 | CASSSGSGNQPQHF | TGCGCCAGCAGCTCAGGGTCCGGCAATCAGCCCCAGCATTTT
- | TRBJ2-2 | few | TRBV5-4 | CASSLRQDNTGELFF | TGTGCCAGCAGCTTGAGGCAGGATAACACCGGGGAGCTGTTTTTT